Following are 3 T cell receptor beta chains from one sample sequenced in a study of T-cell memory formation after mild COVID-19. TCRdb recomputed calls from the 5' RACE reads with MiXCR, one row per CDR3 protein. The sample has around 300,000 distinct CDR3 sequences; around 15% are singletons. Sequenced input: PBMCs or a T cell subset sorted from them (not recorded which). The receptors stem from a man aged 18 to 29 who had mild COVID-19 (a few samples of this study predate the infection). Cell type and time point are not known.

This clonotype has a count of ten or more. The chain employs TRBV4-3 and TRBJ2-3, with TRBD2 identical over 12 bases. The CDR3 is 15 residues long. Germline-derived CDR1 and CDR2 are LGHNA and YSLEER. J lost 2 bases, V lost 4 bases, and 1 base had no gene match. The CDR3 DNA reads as TGCGCCAGCAGCCGGACTAGCGGGGTCACAGATACGCAGTATTTT. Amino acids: CASSRTSGVTDTQYF.

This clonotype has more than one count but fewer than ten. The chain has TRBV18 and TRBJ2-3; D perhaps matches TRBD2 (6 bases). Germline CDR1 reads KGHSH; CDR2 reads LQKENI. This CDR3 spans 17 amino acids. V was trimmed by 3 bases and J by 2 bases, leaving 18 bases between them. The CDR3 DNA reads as TGTGCCAGCTCACCCTACTCCATGGCGGGGAACACAGATACGCAGTATTTT. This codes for CASSPYSMAGNTDTQYF.

The CDR3 nucleotides are TGTGCCAGCAGCGCCTCACAGGGGGTCACAGATACGCAGTATTTT. Translating gives CASSASQGVTDTQYF. The genes are TRBV9 and TRBJ2-3; the match to TRBD1 covers 8 bases. Trimming removed 3 bases from V and 2 bases from J; junction bases left unmatched: 5. Germline assignment: CDR1 SGDLS and CDR2 YYNGEE. The CDR3 covers 15 residues.